This entry concerns a single TCR beta chain. The CDR3 has 14 amino acids. Germline CDR1 LNHDA, CDR2 SQIVND (reference sequence). The V segment lost 1 base and the J segment 7 bases; nucleotides outside the gene matches: 1. Clones were sequenced by immunoSEQ multiplex PCR, and TCRdb holds only the in-frame ones, with some missing. This sample carries 70,000 to 95,000 clones, 95% to 98% of them seen once, and the ten largest clones take roughly 0.17%. The sample originates from a study of technical replicates of blood from a few donors. The V call is TRBV19, the J call TRBJ2-1, with TRBD1 matching 10 bases. The material sequenced was T cells isolated from PBMCs. The source is a human donor in good health. In DNA, the CDR3 is TGTGCCAGTAGTATAGCGGACAGGGGGAATGAGCAGTTCTTC. This encodes CASSIADRGNEQFF.